The text below deals with one T cell receptor (beta chain). Antigen unknown. The source of the sample is a study of OX40 agonist ivuxolimab in advanced cancers. The wider study: Patients assigned to dose escalation were diagnosed with hepatocellular carcinoma, melanoma, renal cell or head and neck cancer. Study-wide results and caveats: In the expanded peripheral T cells, antigen specificity was never determined. CD4+ and CD8+ T cells in blood underwent clonal expansion by week 6 at 0.1 to 3.0 mg/kg.

Data came from immunoSEQ multiplex PCR; TCRdb stores just in-frame clones and leaves some out. The sample includes some 80,000 clones, 70% to 85% of them seen just once. Germline CDR1 reads LNHNV; CDR2 reads YYDKDF (reference sequence). The CDR3 has 13 residues. V was clipped by 9 bases and J by 3 bases, with 12 bases between them. The receptor's source is an adult with an advanced solid tumor such as melanoma, head and neck, liver or kidney cancer. This chain connects TRBV15 to TRBJ1-5; a weak D match, TRBD1 (5 bases). The sample was CD4+ or CD8+ T cells sorted from blood, taken in a trial of the OX40 agonist ivuxolimab. CDR3 DNA sequence: TGTGCCACACGCACAGGCCCCAATCAGCCCCAGCATTTT. It specifies CATRTGPNQPQHF.